A selection of T cell receptor beta chains follows, all from one sample in a study of blood T cells in healthy people across ages. TCRdb independently ran MiXCR on the 5' RACE reads; one entry per CDR3 protein. The sample yields 980,000 or so distinct CDR3 sequences, about 48% seen once. Sequencing was carried out using blood. The receptors here all came from a man in his thirties or forties in good health. Both conserved end residues are part of each CDR3. D genes are given only for firm matches. Some rows have no size entry. The others give once, few or many, or a class for an expanded clone.

clone_size j_call d_call v_call cdr3_nt cdr3_aa
few TRBJ1-5 TRBD1 TRBV6-5 TGTGCCAGCAGCGACGACAGGGTTCAGCCCCAGCATTTT CASSDDRVQPQHF
- TRBJ2-7 - TRBV7-9 TGTGCCAGCAGCGATGGGTCAGTGGCCTCCTACGAGCAGTACTTC CASSDGSVASYEQYF
- TRBJ1-2 - TRBV29-1 TGCAGCGTTAGGGCCGTTGGCTACACCTTC CSVRAVGYTF
- TRBJ2-7 - TRBV30 TGTGCCCGGAGAATGGGTGAGCAGTACTTC CARRMGEQYF
- TRBJ2-5 - TRBV6-5 TGTGCCAGCAGTGTAGGCCCACGCCAAGAGACCCAGTACTTC CASSVGPRQETQYF
many TRBJ2-1 - TRBV6-6 TGTGCCAGCAGCCCTAGGGAGTACAATGAGCAGTTCTTC CASSPREYNEQFF
few TRBJ1-5 - TRBV2 TGTGCCAGCACTCAGGGGCTACAGCCGAATCAGCCCCAGCATTTT CASTQGLQPNQPQHF
few TRBJ2-1 - TRBV30 TGTGCCGGGGACAAGGGCAATGAGCAGTTCTTC CAGDKGNEQFF
many TRBJ1-1 TRBD1 TRBV2 TGTGCCAGCAGGGCGACAGGGGCTGAAGCTTTCTTT CASRATGAEAFF
few TRBJ2-3 - TRBV21-1 TGTGCCAGCAGCGCTCGAAGGGGGGACACAGATACGCAGTATTTT CASSARRGDTDTQYF
many TRBJ2-7 TRBD1 TRBV4-1 TGCGCCAGCAGCCAAGCCGGACAGGGCCTCTCCTACGAGCAGTACTTC CASSQAGQGLSYEQYF
- TRBJ1-1 - TRBV20-1 TGCAGTGCTAGAGAAGGGGATAAGAACACTGAAGCTTTCTTT CSAREGDKNTEAFF
few TRBJ2-3 - TRBV21-1 TGTGCCAGCAGCAAAGGTAGCGGGTGCACAGATACGCAGTATTTT CASSKGSGCTDTQYF
- TRBJ2-3 - TRBV5-1 TGCGCCAGCTCCCTTAGCACGGTATCCATTTCAGATACGCAGTATTTT CASSLSTVSISDTQYF